The rows below give T cell receptor beta chains drawn from one sample of a study of a mutant IDH1 vaccine in newly diagnosed glioma. Produced via immunoSEQ multiplex PCR; TCRdb's table is partial and in-frame only. The table includes about 27,000 clones, roughly 76% detected once. Antigens for these TCRs are unknown. The source material was PBMCs, sampled from a glioma patient whose treatment included an IDH1 peptide vaccine. The origin of the receptors is a man in his fifties or sixties with glioma. Each CDR3 is given with its conserved first and last residue. The order of the fields is J gene, D gene, clone size, V gene, CDR3 protein, CDR3 DNA. A D gene is named only where the DNA matches it firmly. Only part of the rows carry a size: once, few, many, or a class if the clone is expanded.

>TRBJ2-7|TRBD1|-|TRBV2
CASREQGAVDEQYF
TGTGCCAGCAGGGAACAGGGGGCTGTGGACGAGCAGTACTTC
>TRBJ2-7|TRBD2|-|TRBV11-2
CASSSGTSGVFYEQYF
TGTGCCAGCAGCTCGGGGACTAGCGGGGTATTCTACGAGCAGTACTTC
>TRBJ2-5|TRBD2|-|TRBV2
CASSGSGGRQETQYF
TGTGCCAGCAGTGGCAGCGGGGGTCGACAAGAGACCCAGTACTTC
>TRBJ2-5|TRBD1|-|TRBV5-1
CASSTGQGSRETQYF
TGCGCCAGCAGCACCGGACAGGGATCACGAGAGACCCAGTACTTC
>TRBJ2-5|-|-|TRBV18
CASSGETQYF
TGTGCCAGCTCAGGGGAGACCCAGTACTTC
>TRBJ1-3|TRBD1|once|TRBV5-6
CASSPGTAGNTIYF
TGTGCCAGCAGCCCTGGGACAGCTGGAAACACCATATATTTT
>TRBJ2-7|-|-|TRBV27
CASSLRGGHNEQYF
TGTGCCAGCAGTCTTCGGGGAGGTCACAACGAGCAGTACTTC
>TRBJ2-5|TRBD2|-|TRBV5-1
CASSLGAAGGLETQYF
TGCGCCAGCAGCTTGGGGGCAGCGGGGGGCTTAGAGACCCAGTACTTC
>TRBJ2-2|-|few|TRBV15
CATSEGYTGELFF
TGTGCCACCAGCGAGGGATACACCGGGGAGCTGTTTTTT
>TRBJ2-7|-|-|TRBV19
CASSPRDNRPYEQYF
TGTGCCAGTAGTCCCCGGGACAATCGTCCCTACGAGCAGTACTTC
>TRBJ2-5|-|-|TRBV7-8
CASGRQETQYF
TGTGCCAGCGGTCGTCAAGAGACCCAGTACTTC
>TRBJ2-7|TRBD2|-|TRBV7-2
CASSPWATSEYEQYF
TGTGCCAGCAGCCCGTGGGCGACTAGCGAGTACGAGCAGTACTTC
>TRBJ2-1|-|-|TRBV7-9
CASSPSGANEQFF
TGTGCCAGCAGCCCTTCGGGGGCGAATGAGCAGTTCTTC
>TRBJ1-1|-|few|TRBV7-9
CASSSGLPEAFF
TGTGCCAGCAGCTCGGGTTTGCCTGAAGCTTTCTTT
>TRBJ2-5|-|-|TRBV5-1
CASRKRTEETQYF
TGCGCCAGCAGGAAGCGGACCGAAGAGACCCAGTACTTC
>TRBJ2-7|TRBD2|-|TRBV11-2
CASSLGGTSFEQYF
TGTGCCAGCAGCTTAGGAGGGACTAGTTTCGAGCAGTACTTC
>TRBJ1-5|-|-|TRBV27
CASSFGGQPQHF
TGTGCCAGCAGTTTCGGAGGTCAGCCCCAGCATTTT
>TRBJ1-1|TRBD1|-|TRBV6-1
CASSEGQGAEEAFF
TGTGCCAGCAGTGAAGGACAGGGGGCCGAGGAAGCTTTCTTT
>TRBJ2-1|-|-|TRBV29-1
CSLARSYNEQFF
TGCAGTCTAGCTCGCTCCTACAATGAGCAGTTCTTC
>TRBJ2-7|-|-|TRBV27
CATQGIGVGQYF
TGTGCCACCCAAGGTATTGGAGTCGGGCAGTACTTC
>TRBJ2-7|TRBD1|once|TRBV18
CASSPDREEQYF
TGTGCCAGCTCACCCGACAGGGAAGAGCAGTACTTC
>TRBJ1-3|TRBD1|-|TRBV10-3
CATLEQGPGNTIYF
TGTGCCACCCTCGAACAGGGGCCTGGAAACACCATATATTTT
>TRBJ2-7|-|-|TRBV14
CASSQGARAYEQYF
TGTGCCAGCAGCCAAGGGGCCAGGGCCTACGAGCAGTACTTC
>TRBJ1-1|-|-|TRBV6-1
CASSEARTAILSMNTEAFF
TGTGCCAGCAGTGAAGCGCGGACAGCTATACTTTCCATGAACACTGAAGCTTTCTTT
>TRBJ1-5|-|-|TRBV18
CASSPADNQPQHF
TGTGCCAGCTCACCCGCGGACAACCAGCCCCAGCATTTT
>TRBJ2-5|-|-|TRBV7-7
CASSRQAYETQYF
TGTGCTAGCAGCCGACAGGCTTACGAGACCCAGTACTTC
>TRBJ2-5|-|-|TRBV5-1
CASRRDPEGPGTQYF
TGCGCCAGCAGACGGGACCCCGAGGGGCCCGGGACCCAGTACTTC
>TRBJ2-7|-|-|TRBV5-4
CASGLFYEQYF
TGTGCCAGCGGACTCTTCTACGAGCAGTACTTC
>TRBJ2-1|TRBD1|-|TRBV5-1
CASRRTGDNEQFF
TGCGCCAGCAGGCGCACAGGGGACAATGAGCAGTTCTTC
>TRBJ1-5|-|-|TRBV5-6
CASSLLDQPQHF
TGTGCCAGCAGCTTGTTGGATCAGCCCCAGCATTTT
>TRBJ2-4|-|-|TRBV30
CAWSPTALAKNIQYF
TGTGCCTGGAGTCCCACAGCCTTAGCCAAAAACATTCAGTACTTC
>TRBJ1-3|-|-|TRBV28
CASSLRDWGIGGNTIYF
TGTGCCAGCAGTTTACGGGACTGGGGTATAGGTGGAAACACCATATATTTT
>TRBJ2-1|-|-|TRBV7-9
CASSLVERAQFF
TGTGCCAGCAGCTTAGTAGAAAGGGCCCAGTTCTTC
>TRBJ1-1|TRBD1|medium-sized|TRBV19
CASSIETGGGGTEAFF
TGTGCCAGTAGTATAGAAACAGGGGGCGGTGGCACTGAAGCTTTCTTT
>TRBJ1-5|-|-|TRBV7-6
CASSLGTAGDQPQHF
TGTGCCAGCAGCTTAGGGACCGCGGGCGATCAGCCCCAGCATTTT
>TRBJ1-1|-|-|TRBV6-5
CASSYVQMNTEAFF
TGTGCCAGCAGTTACGTACAGATGAACACTGAAGCTTTCTTT
>TRBJ2-7|TRBD1|-|TRBV6-6
CASSPGGTGVYEQYF
TGTGCCAGCAGCCCAGGTGGGACAGGGGTCTACGAGCAGTACTTC
>TRBJ2-7|-|-|TRBV29-1
CSVAGHSGEQYF
TGCAGCGTTGCCGGACATTCGGGGGAGCAGTACTTC
>TRBJ1-4|-|once|TRBV7-9
CASSSQQGEKLFF
TGTGCCAGCAGCTCCCAACAAGGGGAAAAACTGTTTTTT
>TRBJ2-7|TRBD2|-|TRBV4-3
CASSFGRDGYEQYF
TGCGCCAGCAGCTTTGGGAGGGATGGTTACGAGCAGTACTTC
>TRBJ1-2|-|-|TRBV19
CASSTPPQGSNYGYTF
TGTGCCAGTAGTACGCCCCCCCAGGGGTCCAACTATGGCTACACCTTC
>TRBJ2-3|-|-|TRBV5-5
CASSSGFTDTQYF
TGTGCCAGCAGCTCGGGGTTCACAGATACGCAGTATTTT
>TRBJ2-7|-|-|TRBV6-5
CASRQTVTKIYEQYF
TGTGCCAGCAGGCAGACTGTCACAAAGATATACGAGCAGTACTTC
>TRBJ2-1|TRBD1|-|TRBV2
CASSWDRQYNEQFF
TGTGCCAGCAGCTGGGACAGGCAGTACAATGAGCAGTTCTTC
>TRBJ1-2|TRBD1|-|TRBV2
CASRGGQASHYGYTF
TGTGCCAGCAGGGGGGGACAGGCTTCCCACTATGGCTACACCTTC
>TRBJ2-7|-|-|TRBV2
CATSPRSYSYEQYF
TGTGCCACCTCCCCCCGGAGTTACTCCTACGAGCAGTACTTC
>TRBJ1-6|-|-|TRBV30
CAWSKGVNSPLHF
TGTGCCTGGAGTAAAGGGGTCAATTCACCCCTCCACTTT
>TRBJ2-5|TRBD1|-|TRBV10-3
CAVRTGQETQYF
TGTGCCGTAAGGACAGGCCAAGAGACCCAGTACTTC
>TRBJ2-7|TRBD2|-|TRBV2
CASTKLIAGDSYEQYF
TGTGCCAGCACCAAACTAATAGCGGGTGATTCCTACGAGCAGTACTTC
>TRBJ1-2|-|-|TRBV15
CATSRDGGILGYTF
TGTGCCACCAGCAGAGATGGGGGAATTTTGGGCTACACCTTC
>TRBJ2-5|-|-|TRBV7-9
CASSPDRRETQYF
TGTGCCAGCAGTCCCGACAGGCGGGAGACCCAGTACTTC
>TRBJ1-1|TRBD1|-|TRBV5-5
CASRRTGGGNAEAFF
TGTGCCAGCAGGAGGACAGGGGGGGGTAACGCTGAAGCTTTCTTT
>TRBJ1-6|-|-|TRBV2
CASRDIGRGSPLHF
TGTGCCAGCAGGGACATAGGTAGAGGTTCACCCCTCCACTTT
>TRBJ2-5|TRBD1|few|TRBV7-2
CASSRNRGLNF
TGTGCCAGCAGCCGCAACAGGGGTCTGAACTTC
>TRBJ1-1|TRBD1|-|TRBV11-1
CASSPNWQGGGKNTEAFF
TGTGCCAGCAGCCCGAATTGGCAAGGGGGCGGAAAGAACACTGAAGCTTTCTTT
>TRBJ2-7|-|-|TRBV11-2
CASSLDMRDEQYF
TGTGCCAGCAGCTTAGATATGAGGGACGAGCAGTACTTC
>TRBJ2-5|TRBD1|-|TRBV28
CASKIGTVSGTQYF
TGTGCCAGCAAAATCGGGACAGTGAGTGGGACCCAGTACTTC
>TRBJ1-6|-|few|TRBV7-9
CASSLPLGKGDSPLHF
TGTGCCAGCAGCTTACCCCTCGGGAAAGGGGATTCACCCCTCCACTTT
>TRBJ1-2|-|-|TRBV19
CASSIVQGNYGYTF
TGTGCCAGTAGTATCGTTCAGGGGAACTATGGCTACACCTTC